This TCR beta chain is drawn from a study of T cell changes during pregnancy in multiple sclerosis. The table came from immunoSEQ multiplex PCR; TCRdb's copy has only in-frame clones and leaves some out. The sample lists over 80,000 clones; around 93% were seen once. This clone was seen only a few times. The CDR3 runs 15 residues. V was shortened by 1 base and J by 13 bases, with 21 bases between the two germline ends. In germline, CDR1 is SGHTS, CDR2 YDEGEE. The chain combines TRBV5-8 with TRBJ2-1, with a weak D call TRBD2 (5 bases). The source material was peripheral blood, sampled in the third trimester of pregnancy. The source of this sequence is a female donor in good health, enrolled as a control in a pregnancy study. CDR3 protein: CASSLSTGRLALQFF. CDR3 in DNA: TGTGCCAGCAGCTTGAGCACCGGACGGCTAGCTCTACAGTTCTTC.